This T cell receptor (beta chain) was sequenced during a study of shared clonotypes between healthy human individuals. Whole-study results and caveats: Large depth notwithstanding, sorted-subset sequencing proved incomplete by rarefaction. It was the few donors that limited the genetic and exposure-history diversity represented. About 5% of naive CD4 clonotypes were shared across a handful of donors.

Comments on this clone: The antigen remains undetermined.

Researchers partitioned CD4+ cells into CD45RA+ naive and CD45RA-negative memory subsets. Generated by immunoSEQ multiplex PCR, the TCRdb table keeps only in-frame clones and is missing some. Counted here are hundreds of thousands of clones, approximately 75% occurring once; the ten biggest clones make up about 2%. Germline V gene data show CDR1 as LGHNA and CDR2 as YNFKEQ. Trimming removed 3 bases from V and 2 bases from J; junction bases left unmatched: 9. CDR3 size: 17 residues. J is TRBJ2-1 and V is TRBV4-2; TRBD1 agrees at 8 bases. The sequence came from a woman aged 30 to 39 in good health. Sequenced material: memory CD4+ T cells sorted from blood. Subset here: CD45RA-negative fraction. The CDR3 spells CASSHASQGATYNEQFF. The CDR3 DNA sequence: TGTGCCAGCAGCCACGCCTCGCAGGGGGCAACCTACAATGAGCAGTTCTTC.